The 21 T cell receptor beta chains given below trace back to one sample, sequenced in a study of shared clonotypes between healthy human individuals. Naivety among CD8 cells was defined by CD45RO negativity and positive CCR7 selection, thereby excluding terminally differentiated effector memory CD45RA+ cells. The data were produced by immunoSEQ multiplex PCR, yet TCRdb's version contains in-frame clones alone and is incomplete. There are about 2,100,000 clones in the sample; about 93% occur only once, and approximately 1.7% lies in the top ten. The sequencing input was naive CD8+ T cells from PBMCs. These receptors all stem from a man younger than 35 in good health. Some clones in this sample may be carry-over from other donors' samples.

The rearrangement uses TRBV7-7 and TRBJ2-5; 10 bases are a match to TRBD2. The germline V gene encodes CDR1 SSHAT and CDR2 FNYEAQ (reference sequence). V was pared by 5 bases and J by 5 bases, with 5 bases of the junction left unmatched. CDR3 size: 14 residues. This CDR3 reads CASSPRGLAETQYF. In DNA form, the CDR3 reads TGTGCCAGCAGCCCCAGGGGACTAGCGGAGACCCAGTACTTC.

This clone showed up just a few times. This rearrangement joins TRBV21-1 to TRBJ1-5; the D call of TRBD1 is as the table states it, not checked on the DNA. TRBV21-1 is labeled a pseudogene. This CDR3 is 13 amino acids long. The CDR3 sequence: CARRFFRNQPQHF. The CDR3 DNA reads as TGTGCCAGAAGATTCTTCAGGAATCAGCCCCAGCATTTT.

The chain joins TRBV27 to TRBJ1-5; no reliable D call. Germline CDR1 MNHEY, CDR2 SMNVEV (reference sequence). The CDR3 is 13 residues long. Trimming cost V 0 bases and J 4 bases, with 4 bases left between them. The CDR3, as DNA: TGTGCCAGCAGTTTATCCACAAATCAGCCCCAGCATTTT. This sequence encodes CASSLSTNQPQHF.

The chain couples TRBV30 to TRBJ2-7, with a weak D call TRBD2 (6 bases). CDR1 and CDR2 from the germline V gene are GTSNPN and SVGIG (reference sequence). V lost 4 bases and J lost 3, with 19 bases in between. This CDR3 region has 15 residues. CDR3 protein: CAWMRAQGGSYEQYF. CDR3 nucleotide sequence: TGTGCCTGGATGAGGGCCCAGGGAGGAAGCTACGAGCAGTACTTC.

The V gene is TRBV7-2, the J gene TRBJ2-7; 10 bases map to TRBD2. Germline trimming cut 2 bases from V and 3 bases from J; bases unmatched to any gene: 7. The CDR3 is 16 residues long. CDR1 SGHTA and CDR2 FQGNSA come from the germline V gene. Written as DNA, the CDR3 is TGTGCCAGCAGCTTAAGTCCACTAGCGGGATTCTACGAGCAGTACTTC. Encoded protein: CASSLSPLAGFYEQYF.

The rearrangement uses TRBV4-1 and TRBJ2-1; unclear D gene. The ends were cut back, 5 bases at V and 0 bases at J, with 11 bases in the middle. The CDR3 has 15 amino acids. Germline CDR1 and CDR2: MGHRA and YSYEKL. CDR3 protein: CASSSEPHSYNEQFF. In DNA form, the CDR3 reads TGCGCCAGCAGCTCGGAACCGCACTCCTACAATGAGCAGTTCTTC.

The chain has TRBV13 and TRBJ2-2, with TRBD2 matching 9 bases. V trimming: 5 bases; J trimming: 8 bases; junction bases outside the gene matches: 9. The V gene's germline CDR1 is PRHDT and CDR2 FYEKMQ (reference sequence). The CDR3 is 15 residues long. CDR3 residues: CASSPIAGVRGELFF. Here the CDR3 DNA reads TGTGCCAGCAGCCCCATAGCGGGAGTACGAGGGGAGCTGTTTTTT.

This clone was seen just once. The V and J genes are TRBV4-1 and TRBJ2-5; 9 bases align to TRBD2. The J call could be wrong; TRBJ2-7 is a better fit for the DNA end. Germline CDR1 MGHRA, CDR2 YSYEKL. The CDR3 length is 17 residues. This CDR3 is CASSQEGGLAFAYEQYF. CDR3 coding DNA: TGCGCCAGCAGCCAAGAGGGGGGACTAGCTTTTGCCTACGAGCAGTACTTC.

This clone has just one count. The rearrangement uses TRBV2 and TRBJ2-5, with 11 bases that match TRBD2. V trimming: 7 bases; J trimming: 2 bases; junction bases outside the gene matches: 3. The germline CDR1 and CDR2 sequences are SNHLY and FYNNEI. The CDR3 consists of 14 residues. The CDR3: CASTRLAGQETQYF. The CDR3, as DNA: TGTGCCAGCACTCGACTAGCGGGACAAGAGACCCAGTACTTC.

The chain has TRBV5-6 and TRBJ1-1, with 7 bases lining up with TRBD1. This CDR3 contains 13 residues. With 7 bases clipped from V and 4 bases from J, the junction kept 7 bases outside the gene matches. Looked up from germline, CDR1 is SGHDT and CDR2 is YYEEEE. The DNA for the CDR3 is TGTGCCAGCGCCCACAGGGGCGGCACTGAAGCTTTCTTT. Its protein is CASAHRGGTEAFF.

This CDR3 reads CARSLDFTSGANEQFF. CDR3 DNA: TGTGCCAGAAGCTTGGATTTTACTAGCGGAGCCAATGAGCAGTTCTTC. The chain recombines TRBV5-3 with TRBJ2-1; 8 bases are a match to TRBD2. TRBV5-3 is annotated as an ORF whose role is uncertain. This CDR3 contains 16 residues. The V segment lost 0 bases and the J segment 6 bases; nucleotides outside the gene matches: 8.

V is TRBV7-9 and J is TRBJ1-4; TRBD1 aligns across 7 bases. In germline, CDR1 is SEHNR, CDR2 FQNEAQ (reference sequence). This CDR3 region has 14 residues. V gave up 8 bases and J gave up 8 bases; unmatched junction bases: 11. This CDR3 reads CASDNRDRDEKLFF. CDR3 sequence (DNA): TGTGCCAGCGATAACCGAGACAGGGACGAAAAACTGTTTTTT.

This chain connects TRBV15 to TRBJ2-2, with D maybe TRBD2 (5 bases). Trimming took 4 bases from V and 3 from J, leaving 15 bases between them. This CDR3 is 16 amino acids long. The germline CDR1 and CDR2 sequences are LNHNV and YYDKDF (reference sequence). CDR3 bases: TGTGCCACCAGCACCTCGAAGGGAGTTCACACCGGGGAGCTGTTTTTT. Translating it yields CATSTSKGVHTGELFF.

CDR3: CASSLLGREGQPQHF. The CDR3 DNA is TGTGCCAGCAGTTTATTGGGAAGAGAGGGTCAGCCCCAGCATTTT. The V gene is TRBV27, the J gene TRBJ1-5, with D unclear. The CDR3 spans 15 residues. CDR1 is MNHEY, CDR2 SMNVEV, per germline (reference sequence). Trimming left V 1 base short and J 6 bases short, with 13 bases between.

The genes are TRBV6-5 and TRBJ1-1; 10 positions agree with TRBD1. V was clipped by 0 bases and J by 4 bases; unmatched bases: 2. Germline CDR1 is MNHEY and CDR2 is SVGAGI. This CDR3 comprises 15 residues. CDR3 region: CASSYSTGGSTEAFF. The DNA for the CDR3 is TGTGCCAGCAGTTACTCGACAGGGGGCTCCACTGAAGCTTTCTTT.

A single count supports this clone. The chain couples TRBV9 to TRBJ2-7, with TRBD2 matching 14 bases. The CDR3 is made up of 16 amino acids. With 2 bases clipped from V and 5 bases from J, the junction kept 6 bases outside the gene matches. Germline CDR1 and CDR2: SGDLS and YYNGEE. In DNA form, the CDR3 reads TGTGCCAGCAGCGTCGGGACTAGCGGGAGTGGCGACGAGCAGTACTTC. Translating it yields CASSVGTSGSGDEQYF.

This clone appeared a few times. The chain has TRBV29-1 and TRBJ1-1; D is undetermined. V lost 3 bases and J 6 bases, leaving 5 bases between the germline ends. This CDR3 is built from 10 residues. The germline V gene has CDR1 SQVTM and CDR2 ANQGSEA. The CDR3 region is CSVERPEAFF. CDR3 nucleotide sequence: TGCAGCGTTGAGCGACCTGAAGCTTTCTTT. Full variable domain (rest looked up from reference TRBV29-1 and TRBJ1-1): SAVISQKPSRDICQRGTSLTIQCQVDSQVTMMFWYRQQPGQSLTLIATANQGSEATYESGFVIDKFPISRPNLTFSTLTVSNMSPEDSSIYLCSVERPEAFFGQGTRLTVV.

The rearrangement uses TRBV13 and TRBJ2-5; 7 bases are shared with TRBD1. J lost 3 bases, V lost 6 bases, and 7 bases had no gene match. The CDR3 spans 14 residues. Germline V gene lookup returns CDR1 PRHDT and CDR2 FYEKMQ (reference sequence). The CDR3 protein is CASSLEGGEETQYF. Here the CDR3 DNA reads TGTGCCAGCAGTCTAGAAGGGGGCGAAGAGACCCAGTACTTC.

There are a few counts of this clone. The chain joins TRBV4-1 to TRBJ2-5, with D tentatively TRBD1 or TRBD2 (6 bases each). Trimming pared 0 bases from V and 1 base from J, leaving 15 bases between. The CDR3 loop spans 17 amino acids. Germline assignment: CDR1 MGHRA and CDR2 YSYEKL. DNA of the CDR3: TGCGCCAGCAGCCAAGATGAGGCGGGGACACTCCAAGAGACCCAGTACTTC. It translates to CASSQDEAGTLQETQYF.

The V call is TRBV5-1, the J call TRBJ2-7; 8 bases map to TRBD2. Germline CDR1 reads SGHRS; CDR2 reads YFSETQ. J gave up 0 bases and V 0 bases, and 5 bases lay outside the gene matches. The CDR3 consists of 16 residues. The CDR3 protein is CASSLGSGTSSYEQYF. Here the CDR3 DNA reads TGCGCCAGCAGCTTGGGCTCCGGGACTAGCTCCTACGAGCAGTACTTC.

This clone was counted once. The CDR3 DNA reads TGTGCCAGCAGCCCAGGACAGGGGATAGGAGAGACCCAGTACTTC. Its translation: CASSPGQGIGETQYF. The chain is built from TRBV28 and TRBJ2-5; 9 bases map to TRBD1. Germline CDR1 MDHEN, CDR2 SYDVKM. CDR3 length: 15 amino acids. The J segment lost 4 bases and the V segment lost 6 bases, leaving 9 bases of the junction unmatched. Variable domain in full (rest from reference TRBV28 and TRBJ2-5): DVKVTQSSRYLVKRTGEKVFLECVQDMDHENMFWYRQDPGLGLRLIYFSYDVKMKEKGDIPEGYSVSREKKERFSLILESASTNQTSMYLCASSPGQGIGETQYFGPGTRLLVL.